Below, 15 T cell receptor beta chains from the same sample are listed, as sequenced in a study of cytomegalovirus exposure and HLA in healthy donors. Use of 60 Vbeta and 13 Jbeta primers characterized the PCR. Generated by immunoSEQ multiplex PCR, the TCRdb table keeps only in-frame clones and is missing some. The sample shows roughly 56,000 clones, around 87% of them seen only once. Input material: PBMCs. The source is a man aged 18 to 29 in good health and CMV-seronegative.

The gene calls are TRBV20-1 and TRBJ1-1, with 7 bases aligning to TRBD1. This CDR3 is 11 amino acids long. The germline V gene encodes CDR1 DFQATT and CDR2 SNEGSKA (reference sequence). After removal of 4 bases from V and 7 bases from J, the junction contained 3 bases not matched to a gene. The CDR3 spells CSANRGGEAFF. The DNA of the CDR3 is TGCAGTGCTAACAGGGGAGGTGAAGCTTTCTTT.

In this sample, this clone turned up once. V is TRBV7-2 and J is TRBJ2-5, with D unclear. The CDR3 loop spans 13 amino acids. V lost 2 bases and J lost 5, with 9 bases in between. Germline CDR1 and CDR2: SGHTA and FQGNSA. CDR3 residues: CASSLSPWETQYF. CDR3 coding DNA: TGTGCCAGCAGCTTAAGCCCGTGGGAGACCCAGTACTTC.

The chain recombines TRBV2 with TRBJ1-3; perhaps TRBD1 as D (5 bases). The CDR3 has 13 residues. V was pared by 4 bases and J by 2 bases, with 6 bases between. The germline V gene encodes CDR1 SNHLY and CDR2 FYNNEI. In DNA, the CDR3 is TGTGCCAGCAGTGGACAGACTGGAAACACCATATATTTT. Translation: CASSGQTGNTIYF.

The genes are TRBV6-1 and TRBJ2-3; 12 positions agree with TRBD2. Germline CDR1 reads MNHNS; CDR2 reads SASEGT. The CDR3 length is 15 residues. After removal of 2 bases from V and 4 bases from J, the junction contained 1 base not matched to a gene. The CDR3 is CASSELAGGPDTQYF. The CDR3 nucleotides are TGTGCCAGCAGTGAACTAGCGGGGGGGCCAGATACGCAGTATTTT.

The chain employs TRBV4-1 and TRBJ2-7; a possible D gene is TRBD1 (6 bases). CDR1 MGHRA and CDR2 YSYEKL come from the germline V gene. The CDR3 totals 15 residues. V was pared by 0 bases and J by 6 bases, with 15 bases between. Here the CDR3 reads CASSQEITGRGEQYF. In nucleotides, the CDR3 is TGCGCCAGCAGCCAAGAAATAACAGGGAGAGGCGAGCAGTACTTC.

The genes are TRBV6-1 and TRBJ1-2; D unresolved. The CDR3 extends over 11 amino acids. Deletions cut 6 bases from V and 8 bases from J, with 10 bases between. Germline CDR1 is MNHNS and CDR2 is SASEGT. CDR3 protein: CASSVTRGYTF. In DNA, the CDR3 is TGTGCCAGCAGCGTAACGCGGGGCTACACCTTC.

The chain is built from TRBV30 and TRBJ2-1, with D tentatively TRBD1 (8 bases). The length of the CDR3 is 12 residues. The germline V gene has CDR1 GTSNPN and CDR2 SVGIG (reference sequence). The V gene lost 8 bases and the J gene lost 8 bases, with 16 bases spanning the gap. The CDR3 DNA follows: TGTGCCCGTGACAGGGGAGGGGATGAGCAGTTCTTC. Its protein product is CARDRGGDEQFF.

For this clone: This CDR3 is missing its conserved last phenylalanine or tryptophan, likely due to a read error. The rearrangement uses TRBV19 and TRBJ1-1; D is possibly TRBD1 (5 bases). CDR1 and CDR2 from the germline V gene are LNHDA and SQIVND (reference sequence). The CDR3 consists of 12 residues. The germline V and J ends were trimmed by 11 bases and 4 bases, with 14 bases remaining between them. The CDR3 nucleotides read TGTGCCGCGGGGGGGTTAGGCACTGAAGCTTTCCTT. Protein: CAAGGLGTEAFL.

The V and J genes are TRBV6-6 and TRBJ2-7; a weak D match, TRBD2 (6 bases). V shed 8 bases and J shed 5 bases, with 13 bases lying between them. Looked up from germline, CDR1 is MNHNY and CDR2 is SVGAGI (reference sequence). The CDR3 is 12 amino acids. Here the CDR3 DNA reads TGTGCCAGCGGGGAGACTAGAGACGAGCAGTACTTC. It is translated as CASGETRDEQYF.

The V and J genes are TRBV4-2 and TRBJ1-5; TRBD1 matches 8 bases. CDR3 length equals 14 residues. The V gene end was trimmed by 3 bases and the J gene end by 6 bases; junction bases not matched to a gene: 4. Germline V gene sequence: CDR1 LGHNA, CDR2 YNFKEQ. The chain's CDR3 is CASSHGQGGQPQHF. The CDR3 bases are TGTGCCAGCAGCCATGGACAGGGTGGTCAGCCCCAGCATTTT.

This chain connects TRBV28 to TRBJ1-3; TRBD1 agrees at 7 bases. There are 15 residues in the CDR3. Germline V gene sequence: CDR1 MDHEN, CDR2 SYDVKM. J was trimmed by 0 bases and V by 6 bases; bases with no gene match: 5. The CDR3 DNA reads as TGTGCCAGCAGCACCGGGACAGTCTCTGGAAACACCATATATTTT. Protein sequence: CASSTGTVSGNTIYF.

The V and J genes are TRBV30 and TRBJ2-1; D may be TRBD1 (6 bases). Germline V CDR1 and CDR2: GTSNPN, SVGIG (reference sequence). The V end was cut by 2 bases, the J end by 6 bases, with 11 bases between. The CDR3 consists of 13 residues. In DNA, the CDR3 is TGTGCCTGGAGTACGTGGACAGTCAATGAGCAGTTCTTC. It is translated as CAWSTWTVNEQFF.

This clone was detected a few times. This chain joins TRBV4-2 and TRBJ2-5; TRBD2 is a possible D gene (6 bases). V shed 0 bases and J shed 5 bases, with 16 bases lying between them. Germline loops: CDR1 LGHNA, CDR2 YNFKEQ. The CDR3 extends over 16 amino acids. The CDR3 reads CASSQDPSGRGETQYF. CDR3 DNA sequence: TGTGCCAGCAGCCAAGACCCCTCCGGACGGGGGGAGACCCAGTACTTC.

This clone has only one observation. The chain combines TRBV11-3 with TRBJ2-1; 8 positions match TRBD1. The germline V gene encodes CDR1 SGHNT and CDR2 YENEEA. J lost 2 bases, V lost 5 bases, and 5 bases had no gene match. The CDR3 runs to 15 residues. In DNA form, the CDR3 reads TGTGCCAGCAGCGCGGACAGGGTTCCCTACAATGAGCAGTTCTTC. The encoded protein is CASSADRVPYNEQFF.

V and J are TRBV30 and TRBJ1-6; 7 bases are a match to TRBD1. Germline lookup yields CDR1 GTSNPN and CDR2 SVGIG (reference sequence). V gave up 4 bases and J gave up 8 bases; unmatched junction bases: 2. This CDR3 comprises 12 residues. Here the CDR3 DNA reads TGTGCCTGGACCACAGGGGATTCACCCCTCCACTTT. This gives the protein CAWTTGDSPLHF.